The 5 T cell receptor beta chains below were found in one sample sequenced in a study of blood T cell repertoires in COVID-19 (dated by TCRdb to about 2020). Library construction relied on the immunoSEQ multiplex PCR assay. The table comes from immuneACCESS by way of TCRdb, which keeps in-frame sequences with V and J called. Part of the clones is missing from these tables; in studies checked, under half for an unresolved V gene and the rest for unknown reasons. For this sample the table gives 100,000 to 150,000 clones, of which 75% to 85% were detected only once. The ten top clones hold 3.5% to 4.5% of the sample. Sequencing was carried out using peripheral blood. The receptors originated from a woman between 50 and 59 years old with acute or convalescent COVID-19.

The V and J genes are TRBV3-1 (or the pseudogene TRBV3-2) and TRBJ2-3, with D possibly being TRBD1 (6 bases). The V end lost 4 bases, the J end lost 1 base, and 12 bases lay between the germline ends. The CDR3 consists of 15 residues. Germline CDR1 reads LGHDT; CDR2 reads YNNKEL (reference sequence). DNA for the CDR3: TGTGCCAGCAGCCTAGCCTGGGGGCGCACAGATACGCAGTATTTT. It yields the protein CASSLAWGRTDTQYF.

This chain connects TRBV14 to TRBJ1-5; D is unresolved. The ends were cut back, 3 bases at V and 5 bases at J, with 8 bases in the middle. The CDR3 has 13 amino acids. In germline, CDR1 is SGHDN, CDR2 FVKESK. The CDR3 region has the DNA TGTGCCAGCAGCCAGAATAGAGATCAGCCCCAGCATTTT. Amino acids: CASSQNRDQPQHF.

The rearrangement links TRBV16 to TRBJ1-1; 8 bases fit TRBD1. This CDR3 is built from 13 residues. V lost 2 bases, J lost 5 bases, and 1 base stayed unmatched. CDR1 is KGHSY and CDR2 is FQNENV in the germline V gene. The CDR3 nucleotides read TGTGCCAGCAGCCAAGGACAGGGTACTGAAGCTTTCTTT. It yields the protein CASSQGQGTEAFF. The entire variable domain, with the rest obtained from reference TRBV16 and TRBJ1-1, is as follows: GEEVAQTPKHLVRGEGQKAKLYCAPIKGHSYVFWYQQVLKNEFKFLISFQNENVFDETGMPKERFSAKCLPNSPCSLEIQATKLEDSAVYFCASSQGQGTEAFFGQGTRLTVV.

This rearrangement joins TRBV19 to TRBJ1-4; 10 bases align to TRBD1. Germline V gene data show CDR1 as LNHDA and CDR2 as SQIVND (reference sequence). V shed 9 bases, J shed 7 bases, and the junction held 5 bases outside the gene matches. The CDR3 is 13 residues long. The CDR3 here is CASSGTGAEKLFF. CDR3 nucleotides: TGTGCCAGCTCCGGGACAGGGGCTGAAAAACTGTTTTTT.

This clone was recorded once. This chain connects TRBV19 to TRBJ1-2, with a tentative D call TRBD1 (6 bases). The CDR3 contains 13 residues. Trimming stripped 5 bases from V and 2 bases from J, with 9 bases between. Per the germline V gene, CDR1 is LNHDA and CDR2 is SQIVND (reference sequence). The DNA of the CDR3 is TGTGCCAGTAGTCGCCAGGGGAACTATGGCTACACCTTC. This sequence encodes CASSRQGNYGYTF.